In this sample, the clone carrying this T cell receptor (beta chain) turned up a few times. Its antigen remains unidentified. This CDR3 is built from 16 residues. The germline CDR1 and CDR2 sequences are SGHRS and YFSETQ. Deletions cut 4 bases from V and 6 bases from J, with 23 bases between. Individually, cDNA molecules had unique molecular identifiers attached to them. One entry per CDR3 protein, called by TCRdb with MiXCR from the 5' RACE reads. This sample has 48,000 or so distinct CDR3 sequences, with 6.2% found just once. The sample belongs to a study of early T cells in non-severe SARS-CoV-2 infection. Study-wide background: Bulk RNA from unsorted whole blood was sequenced; chains were unpaired. Points from the study as a whole: VDJdb matching favored anti-spike CD8 responses, missing private and CD4 specificities.

J is TRBJ2-7 and V is TRBV5-1; D assignment may be TRBD1 or TRBD2 (5 bases each). The clonotype originates from an adult who was a healthcare worker with PCR-confirmed SARS-CoV-2 infection or an uninfected control (not recorded which). The input for sequencing was whole blood, taken at baseline. CDR3 in amino acids: CASSPWGRPPNREQYF. CDR3 DNA sequence: TGCGCCAGCAGCCCTTGGGGACGCCCTCCCAACCGCGAGCAGTACTTC.